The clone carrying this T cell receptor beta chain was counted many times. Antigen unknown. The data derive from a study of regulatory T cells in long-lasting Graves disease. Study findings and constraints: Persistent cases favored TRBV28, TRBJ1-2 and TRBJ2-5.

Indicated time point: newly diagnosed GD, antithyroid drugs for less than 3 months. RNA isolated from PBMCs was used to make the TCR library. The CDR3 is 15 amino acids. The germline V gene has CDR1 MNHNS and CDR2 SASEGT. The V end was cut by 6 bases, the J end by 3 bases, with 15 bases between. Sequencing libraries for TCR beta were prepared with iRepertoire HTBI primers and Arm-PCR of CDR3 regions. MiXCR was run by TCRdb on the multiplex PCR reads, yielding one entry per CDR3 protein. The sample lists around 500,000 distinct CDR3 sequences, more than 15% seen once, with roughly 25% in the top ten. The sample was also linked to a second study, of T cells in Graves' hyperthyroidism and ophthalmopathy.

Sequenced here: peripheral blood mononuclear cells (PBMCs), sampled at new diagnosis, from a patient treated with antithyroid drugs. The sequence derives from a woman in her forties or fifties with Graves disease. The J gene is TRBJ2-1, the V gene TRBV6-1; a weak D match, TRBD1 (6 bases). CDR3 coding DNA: TGTGCCAGCAGCCTCTCCCAGGGGATCTACAATGAGCAGTTCTTC. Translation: CASSLSQGIYNEQFF.